This TCR beta chain was sequenced in a study of T cells in Graves' hyperthyroidism and ophthalmopathy. Source material for PBMCs was more than 7.5 ml fresh peripheral blood. Researchers took RNA transcripts and amplified the TCR beta CDR3 regions from them. Using the HTBI primer set, a first-round RT-PCR was run on the TCR CDR3. TCRdb recomputed calls from the multiplex PCR reads with MiXCR, one row per CDR3 protein. The sample yields a few hundred thousand distinct CDR3 sequences, about 19% seen once. Ten or more counts support this clonotype. The V gene end was trimmed by 0 bases and the J gene end by 5 bases; junction bases not matched to a gene: 7. Germline CDR1 and CDR2: MRHNA and SNTAGT. This CDR3 is 17 amino acids long.

The clonotype was recovered from a woman aged 18-29 years with Graves' hyperthyroidism. What was sequenced was blood. The genes are TRBV6-4 and TRBJ2-5, with TRBD2 matching 12 bases. Here the CDR3 reads CASSDSAGLAGGETQYF. Here the CDR3 DNA reads TGTGCCAGCAGTGACTCCGCAGGGCTAGCGGGGGGGGAGACCCAGTACTTC.